This T cell receptor beta chain appears in the sequencing data of a study of T cell repertoires in cytomegalovirus infection. Across the whole study: Well-studied HLA-B-restricted CMV epitopes were used in the study alongside recently identified HLA-C-restricted ones. It was the public TCR beta signatures that indicated both CMV infection and matching HLA type.

TCRdb passed the reads through MiXCR, listing each CDR3 protein once. Found here are fewer than 850,000 distinct CDR3 sequences, about 28% of them singletons; the top ten hold around 13%. The CDR3 has 14 residues. Unmatched junction bases numbered 3, after V lost 0 bases and J lost 8 bases. Germline CDR1 PRHDT, CDR2 FYEKMQ (reference sequence). A word on this clonotype: Its cognate antigen is unknown.

Study observations and caveats: Accumulated public TCR beta family frequency recognized individuals carrying CMV together with the relevant HLA. HLA-C-restricted TCR beta clonotypes specific for CMV led the ex vivo response.

Here the sequenced sample was cultured CD8+ T cells from PBMCs, taken from culture after CMV antigen stimulation. This receptor was identified in a human donor in good health (CMV status not recorded). Some clones in this sample may be carry-over from other donors' samples. The J gene is TRBJ1-5, the V gene TRBV13; TRBD1 aligns across 8 bases. DNA of the CDR3: TGTGCCAGCAGCTTAGGACAGGGGGTTGAGCCCCAGCATTTT. Its translation is CASSLGQGVEPQHF.